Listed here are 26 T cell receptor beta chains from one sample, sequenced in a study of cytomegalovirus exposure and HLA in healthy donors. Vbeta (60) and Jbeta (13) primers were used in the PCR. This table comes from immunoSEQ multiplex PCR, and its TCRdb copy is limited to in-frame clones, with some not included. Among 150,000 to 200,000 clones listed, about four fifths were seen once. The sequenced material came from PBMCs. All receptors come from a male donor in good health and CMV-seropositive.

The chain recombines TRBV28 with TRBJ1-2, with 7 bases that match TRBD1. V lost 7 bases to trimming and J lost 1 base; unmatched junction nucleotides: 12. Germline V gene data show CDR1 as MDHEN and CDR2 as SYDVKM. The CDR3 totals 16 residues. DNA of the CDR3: TGTGCCAGCACCCCAGACAGGGCCCGAGGTAACTATGGCTACACCTTC. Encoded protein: CASTPDRARGNYGYTF.

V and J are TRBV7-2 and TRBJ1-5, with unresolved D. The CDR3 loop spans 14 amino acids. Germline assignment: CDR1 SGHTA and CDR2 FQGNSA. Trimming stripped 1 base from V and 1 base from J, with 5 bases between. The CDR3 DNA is TGTGCCAGCAGCTTAGGGCCCAGCAATCAGCCCCAGCATTTT. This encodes CASSLGPSNQPQHF.

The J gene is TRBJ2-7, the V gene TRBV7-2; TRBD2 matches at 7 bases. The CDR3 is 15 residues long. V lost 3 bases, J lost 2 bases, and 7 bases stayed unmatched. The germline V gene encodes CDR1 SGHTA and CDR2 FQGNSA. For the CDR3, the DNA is TGTGCCAGCAGCTTGAGTGCGGGGGACCCCTACGAGCAGTACTTC. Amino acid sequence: CASSLSAGDPYEQYF.

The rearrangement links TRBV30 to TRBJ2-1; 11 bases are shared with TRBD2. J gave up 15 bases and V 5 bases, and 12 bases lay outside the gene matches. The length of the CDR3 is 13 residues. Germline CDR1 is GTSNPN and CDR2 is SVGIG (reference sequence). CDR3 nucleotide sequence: TGTGCCTGGGGTAATCTAGCGGGGGGCCAAAGGTTCTTC. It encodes CAWGNLAGGQRFF. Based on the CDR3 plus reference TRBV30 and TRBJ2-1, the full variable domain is SQTIHQWPATLVQPVGSPLSLECTVEGTSNPNLYWYRQAAGRGLQLLFYSVGIGQISSEVPQNLSASRPQDRQFILSSKKLLLSDSGFYLCAWGNLAGGQRFFGPGTRLTVL.

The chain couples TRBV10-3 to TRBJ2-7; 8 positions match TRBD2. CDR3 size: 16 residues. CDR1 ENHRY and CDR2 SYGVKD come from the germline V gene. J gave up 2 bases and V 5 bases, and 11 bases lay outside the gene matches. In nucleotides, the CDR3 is TGTGCCATCAGTTTCCGGGGGGGGGAGGGTACCTACGAGCAGTACTTC. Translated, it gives CAISFRGGEGTYEQYF.

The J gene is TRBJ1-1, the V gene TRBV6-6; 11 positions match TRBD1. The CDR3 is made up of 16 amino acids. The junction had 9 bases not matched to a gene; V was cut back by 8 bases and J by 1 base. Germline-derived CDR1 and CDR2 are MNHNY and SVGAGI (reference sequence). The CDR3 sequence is CASASFGTGGNTEAFF. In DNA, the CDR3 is TGTGCCAGCGCCTCCTTCGGGACAGGGGGGAACACTGAAGCTTTCTTT.

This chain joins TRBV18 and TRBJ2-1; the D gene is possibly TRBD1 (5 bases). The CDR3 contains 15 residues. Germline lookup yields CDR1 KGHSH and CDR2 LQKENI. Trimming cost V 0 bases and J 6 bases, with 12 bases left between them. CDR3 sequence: CASSPPQGPLNEQFF. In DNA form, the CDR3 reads TGTGCCAGCTCACCACCTCAGGGCCCCCTCAATGAGCAGTTCTTC.

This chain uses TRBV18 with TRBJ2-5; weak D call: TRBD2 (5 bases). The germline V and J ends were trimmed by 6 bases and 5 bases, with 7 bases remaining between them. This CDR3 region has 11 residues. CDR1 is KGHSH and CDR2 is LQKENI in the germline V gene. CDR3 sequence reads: CASSPGETQYF. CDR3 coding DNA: TGTGCCAGCTCGCCGGGGGAGACCCAGTACTTC.

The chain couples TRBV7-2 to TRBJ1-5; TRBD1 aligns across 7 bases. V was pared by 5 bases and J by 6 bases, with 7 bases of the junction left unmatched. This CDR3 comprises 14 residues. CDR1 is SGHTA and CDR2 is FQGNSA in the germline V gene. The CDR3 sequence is CASSARQGTQPQHF. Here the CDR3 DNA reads TGTGCCAGCAGCGCGCGACAGGGAACTCAGCCCCAGCATTTT.

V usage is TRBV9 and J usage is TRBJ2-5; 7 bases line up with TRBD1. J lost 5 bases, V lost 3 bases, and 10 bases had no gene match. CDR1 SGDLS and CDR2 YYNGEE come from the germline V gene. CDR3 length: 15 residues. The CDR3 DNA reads TGTGCCAGCAGCGACCGACCGGGACAGTTTGAGACCCAGTACTTC. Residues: CASSDRPGQFETQYF. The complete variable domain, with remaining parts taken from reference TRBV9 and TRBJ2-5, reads DSGVTQTPKHLITATGQRVTLRCSPRSGDLSVYWYQQSLDQGLQFLIQYYNGEERAKGNILERFSAQQFPDLHSELNLSSLELGDSALYFCASSDRPGQFETQYFGPGTRLLVL.

The CDR3 protein is CASSQGLAGGVYEQYF. The DNA of the CDR3 is TGTGCCAGCAGCCAGGGACTAGCGGGAGGTGTCTACGAGCAGTACTTC. The rearrangement joins TRBV7-7 to TRBJ2-7; 15 bases agree with TRBD2. The CDR3 length is 16 residues. The V segment lost 5 bases and the J segment 3 bases; nucleotides outside the gene matches: 5. Germline V gene lookup returns CDR1 SSHAT and CDR2 FNYEAQ (reference sequence).

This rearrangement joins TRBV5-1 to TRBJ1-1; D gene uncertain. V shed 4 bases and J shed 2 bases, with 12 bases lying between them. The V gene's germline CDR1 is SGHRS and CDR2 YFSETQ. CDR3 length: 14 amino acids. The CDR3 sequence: CASSRDNRNTEAFF. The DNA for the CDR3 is TGCGCCAGCAGCCGCGATAATAGAAACACTGAAGCTTTCTTT.

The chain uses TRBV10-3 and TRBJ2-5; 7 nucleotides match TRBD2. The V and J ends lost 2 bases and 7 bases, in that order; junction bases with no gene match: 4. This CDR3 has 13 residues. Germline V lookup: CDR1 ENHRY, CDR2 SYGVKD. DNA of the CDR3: TGTGCCATCAGTGAGATAATAGCGGGGACCCAGTACTTC. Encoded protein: CAISEIIAGTQYF.

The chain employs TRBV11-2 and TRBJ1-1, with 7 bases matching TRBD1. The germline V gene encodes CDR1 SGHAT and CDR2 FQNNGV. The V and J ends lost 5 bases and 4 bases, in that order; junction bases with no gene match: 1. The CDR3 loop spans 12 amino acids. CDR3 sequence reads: CASSPGGTEAFF. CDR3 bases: TGTGCCAGCAGCCCAGGGGGCACTGAAGCTTTCTTT.

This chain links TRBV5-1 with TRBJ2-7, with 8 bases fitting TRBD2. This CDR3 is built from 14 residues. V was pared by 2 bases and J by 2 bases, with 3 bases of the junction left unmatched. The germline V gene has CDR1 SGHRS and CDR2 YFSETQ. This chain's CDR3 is CASSLLGGAYEQYF. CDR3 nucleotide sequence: TGCGCCAGCAGCTTACTCGGGGGGGCCTACGAGCAGTACTTC.

The CDR3 protein is CASSLGITAYEQYF. The CDR3 DNA sequence: TGCGCCAGCAGCTTGGGCATTACAGCCTACGAGCAGTACTTC. J is TRBJ2-7 and V is TRBV5-1; D is uncertain. The CDR3 loop spans 14 amino acids. Per germline, CDR1 SGHRS and CDR2 YFSETQ. V lost 0 bases to trimming and J lost 2 bases, with 9 bases between them. Full variable domain (outside the CDR3, taken from reference TRBV5-1 and TRBJ2-7): KAGVTQTPRYLIKTRGQQVTLSCSPISGHRSVSWYQQTPGQGLQFLFEYFSETQRNKGNFPGRFSGRQFSNSRSEMNVSTLELGDSALYLCASSLGITAYEQYFGPGTRLTVT.

DNA for the CDR3: TGTGCCAGCAGTTTATCGTTGGGGGCGGAAAGGACTGAAGCTTTCTTT. It encodes CASSLSLGAERTEAFF. The chain couples TRBV27 to TRBJ1-1; D is possibly TRBD1 (6 bases). This CDR3 has 16 residues. The germline V and J ends were trimmed by 0 bases and 5 bases, with 16 bases remaining between them. Germline CDR1 and CDR2: MNHEY and SMNVEV (reference sequence).

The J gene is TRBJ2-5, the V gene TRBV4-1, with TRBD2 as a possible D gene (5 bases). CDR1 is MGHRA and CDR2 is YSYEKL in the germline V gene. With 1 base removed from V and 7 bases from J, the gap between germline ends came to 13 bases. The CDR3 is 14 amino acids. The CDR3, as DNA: TGCGCCAGCAGCCAAGGCAACGTTGGAGGGACCCAGTACTTC. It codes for CASSQGNVGGTQYF.

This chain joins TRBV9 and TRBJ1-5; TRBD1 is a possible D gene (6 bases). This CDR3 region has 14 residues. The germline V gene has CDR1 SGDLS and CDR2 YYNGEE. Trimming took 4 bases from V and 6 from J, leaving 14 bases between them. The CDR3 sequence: CASSRGGAVQPQHF. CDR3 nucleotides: TGTGCCAGCAGCCGTGGGGGGGCGGTTCAGCCCCAGCATTTT.

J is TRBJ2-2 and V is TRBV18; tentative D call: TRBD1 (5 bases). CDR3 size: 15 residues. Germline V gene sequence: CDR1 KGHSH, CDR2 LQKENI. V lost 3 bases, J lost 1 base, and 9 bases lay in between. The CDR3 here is CASSPRQMNTGELFF. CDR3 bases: TGTGCCAGCTCACCTAGACAGATGAACACCGGGGAGCTGTTTTTT.

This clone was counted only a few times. CDR3 region: CASRRGYEGRYEQYF. The CDR3 DNA is TGTGCCAGCAGGCGGGGGTATGAGGGTAGGTACGAGCAGTACTTC. This chain connects TRBV11-2 to TRBJ2-7; 7 bases are shared with TRBD2. This CDR3 spans 15 amino acids. CDR1 SGHAT and CDR2 FQNNGV come from the germline V gene. The V segment lost 6 bases and the J segment 4 bases; nucleotides outside the gene matches: 12. The variable domain in full, completed from reference TRBV11-2 and TRBJ2-7, reads EAGVAQSPRYKIIEKRQSVAFWCNPISGHATLYWYQQILGQGPKLLIQFQNNGVVDDSQLPKDRFSAERLKGVDSTLKIQPAKLEDSAVYLCASRRGYEGRYEQYFGPGTRLTVT.

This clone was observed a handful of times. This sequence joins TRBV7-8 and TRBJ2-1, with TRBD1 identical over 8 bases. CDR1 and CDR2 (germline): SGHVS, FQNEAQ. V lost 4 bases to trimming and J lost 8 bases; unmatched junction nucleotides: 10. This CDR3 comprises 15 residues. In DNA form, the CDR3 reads TGTGCCAGCAGCTCGCGACAGGGGCCCGCCGATGAGCAGTTCTTC. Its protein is CASSSRQGPADEQFF.

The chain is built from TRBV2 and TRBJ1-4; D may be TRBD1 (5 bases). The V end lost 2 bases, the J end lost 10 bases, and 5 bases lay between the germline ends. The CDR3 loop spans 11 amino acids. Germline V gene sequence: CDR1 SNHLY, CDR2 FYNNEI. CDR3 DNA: TGTGCCAGCAGTGAAAGGGGAAAACTGTTTTTT. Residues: CASSERGKLFF. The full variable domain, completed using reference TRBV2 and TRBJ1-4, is EPEVTQTPSHQVTQMGQEVILRCVPISNHLYFYWYRQILGQKVEFLVSFYNNEISEKSEIFDDQFSVERPDGSNFTLKIRSTKLEDSAMYFCASSERGKLFFGSGTQLSVL.

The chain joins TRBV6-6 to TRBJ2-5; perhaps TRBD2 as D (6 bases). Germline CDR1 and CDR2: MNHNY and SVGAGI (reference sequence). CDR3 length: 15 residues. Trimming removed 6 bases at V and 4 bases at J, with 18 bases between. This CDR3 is CASSTTKGGVETQYF. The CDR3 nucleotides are TGTGCCAGCAGCACGACCAAGGGAGGCGTAGAGACCCAGTACTTC.

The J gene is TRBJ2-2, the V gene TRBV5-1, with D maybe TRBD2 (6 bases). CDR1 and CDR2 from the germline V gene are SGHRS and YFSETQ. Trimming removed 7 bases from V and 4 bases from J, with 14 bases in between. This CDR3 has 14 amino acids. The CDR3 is CASEEGVSTGELFF. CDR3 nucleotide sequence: TGCGCCAGCGAGGAGGGAGTGAGCACCGGGGAGCTGTTTTTT.

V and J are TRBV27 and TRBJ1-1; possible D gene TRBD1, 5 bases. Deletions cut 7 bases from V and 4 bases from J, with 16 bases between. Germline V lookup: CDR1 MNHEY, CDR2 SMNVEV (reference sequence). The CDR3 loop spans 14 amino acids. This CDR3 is CASNRLGGSTEAFF. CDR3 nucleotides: TGTGCCAGCAACAGACTCGGGGGTTCCACTGAAGCTTTCTTT.